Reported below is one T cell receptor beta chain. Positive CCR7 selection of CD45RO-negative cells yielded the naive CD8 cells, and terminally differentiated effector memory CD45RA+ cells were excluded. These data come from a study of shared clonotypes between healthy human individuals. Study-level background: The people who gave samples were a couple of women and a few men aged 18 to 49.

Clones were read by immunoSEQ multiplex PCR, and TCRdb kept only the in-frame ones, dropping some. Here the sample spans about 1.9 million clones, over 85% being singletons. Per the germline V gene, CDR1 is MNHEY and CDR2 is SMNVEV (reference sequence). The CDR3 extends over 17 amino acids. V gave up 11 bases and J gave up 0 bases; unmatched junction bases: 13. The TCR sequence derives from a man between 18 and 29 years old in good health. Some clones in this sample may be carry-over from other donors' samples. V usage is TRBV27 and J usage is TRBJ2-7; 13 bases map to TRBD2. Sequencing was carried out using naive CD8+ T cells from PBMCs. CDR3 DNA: TGTGCCGGCCGCGGACTAGCGGGAGCTGGGATCTCCTACGAGCAGTACTTC. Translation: CAGRGLAGAGISYEQYF.